This TCR beta chain was captured by sequencing in a study of blood T cell repertoires in COVID-19. About the research overall: PBMCs, B-cell-depleted T cells, or T cells were the source of the cDNA or gDNA that made up the material.

Using immunoSEQ multiplex PCR, the repertoire was profiled, and TCRdb retains in-frame clones only, with some absent. The sample shows approximately 410,000 clones, 86% of them seen only once. In germline, CDR1 is MNHNS, CDR2 SASEGT. V gave up 2 bases and J gave up 7 bases, with 14 bases separating them. This CDR3 region has 15 residues. This clone was counted a few times. The J gene is TRBJ1-4, the V gene TRBV6-1; D possibly corresponds to TRBD1 (6 bases). The TCR comes from a woman in her twenties or thirties with active or convalescent COVID-19. The sample was peripheral blood. The CDR3 loop reads CASSEFWGGGEKLFF. The CDR3, as DNA: TGTGCCAGCAGTGAATTTTGGGGGGGCGGTGAAAAACTGTTTTTT.